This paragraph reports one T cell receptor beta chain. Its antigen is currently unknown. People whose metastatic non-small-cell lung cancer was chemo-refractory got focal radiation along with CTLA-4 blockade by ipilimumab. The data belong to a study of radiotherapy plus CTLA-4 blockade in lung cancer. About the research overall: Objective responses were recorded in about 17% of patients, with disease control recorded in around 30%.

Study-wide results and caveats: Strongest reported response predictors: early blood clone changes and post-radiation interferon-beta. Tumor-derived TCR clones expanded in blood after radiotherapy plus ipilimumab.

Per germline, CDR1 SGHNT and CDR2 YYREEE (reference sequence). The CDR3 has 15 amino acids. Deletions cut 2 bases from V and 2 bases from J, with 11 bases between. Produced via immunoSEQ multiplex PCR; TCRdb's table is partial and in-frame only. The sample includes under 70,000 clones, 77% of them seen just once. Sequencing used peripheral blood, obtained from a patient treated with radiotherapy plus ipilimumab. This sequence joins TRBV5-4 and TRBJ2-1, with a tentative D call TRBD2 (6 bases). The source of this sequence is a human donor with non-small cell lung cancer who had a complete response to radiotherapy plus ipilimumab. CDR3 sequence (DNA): TGTGCCAGCAGCTTACGATGGGGGGCCTACAATGAGCAGTTCTTC. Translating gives CASSLRWGAYNEQFF.